A selection of T cell receptor beta chains follows, all from one sample in a study of control samples from healthy donors and cancer patients. Clones were read by immunoSEQ multiplex PCR, and TCRdb kept only the in-frame ones, dropping some. The sample has about 94,000 clones; 90% are singletons. The sample taken for sequencing was blood. These TCRs come from a woman aged 18 to 35 in good health. Both conserved end residues are trimmed from each CDR3. Each record gives: V gene, J gene, clone size, CDR3 protein. Expanded clones get a size class; other rows say once, few or many, or leave the size out.

TRBV18,TRBJ2-7,NA,ASSLLDRGATYEQY
TRBV5-6,TRBJ2-7,NA,ASSLLSGVSYEQY
TRBV19,TRBJ1-4,NA,ASRRGGTNEKLF
TRBV3-1/TRBV3-2,TRBJ2-5,NA,ASSQDHGWETQY
TRBV4-1,TRBJ1-4,once,ASSPLEGRRDEKLF
TRBV2,TRBJ2-1,NA,ASSETGSPYNEQF
TRBV5-4,TRBJ2-3,NA,ASSLAPDTQY
TRBV6-6,TRBJ1-1,NA,ASSSRDSFNTEAF
TRBV7-3,TRBJ1-1,once,ASSSFGGTEAF
TRBV10-3,TRBJ1-2,NA,AIRPQGRDYGYT
TRBV5-1,TRBJ2-3,NA,ASSVSGGSLLDTQY
TRBV29-1,TRBJ1-1,NA,SVTGWNTEAF
TRBV12-5,TRBJ2-1,NA,ASGSDRQSNEQF
TRBV5-1,TRBJ2-1,NA,ASSLRQENNEQF
TRBV9,TRBJ2-1,NA,ASSVGVKEAEEQF
TRBV27,TRBJ1-1,once,ASSLATGTARTEAF
TRBV3-1/TRBV3-2,TRBJ2-7,NA,ASSQGLAGGHEQY
TRBV7-9,TRBJ1-2,NA,ASSPLTDGYT
TRBV5-8,TRBJ2-7,NA,ASFRADYEQY
TRBV6-1,TRBJ1-2,NA,ASSESSSGYT
TRBV2,TRBJ1-2,NA,ASSASLDSNYGYT
TRBV15,TRBJ2-5,NA,ATSRDPGETQY
TRBV6-5,TRBJ1-1,NA,ASSLGGRNTEAF